Listed below are T cell receptor beta chains from one sample, sequenced in a study of CD8+CD57+ T cells in acquired aplastic anemia. TCRdb recomputed calls from the reads with MiXCR, one row per CDR3 protein. The sample shows 400,000 to 450,000 distinct CDR3 sequences, 55% to 75% of them seen only once. Sequenced sample: sorted CD4+, CD8+, or CD8+CD57+ T cells (not recorded which) from PBMCs. Every receptor here comes from a human donor in good health, serving as a control. The CDR3 runs from the conserved cysteine through the conserved F or W. A D gene is named only where the DNA matches it firmly. Clone size appears in some rows only: once, few, many, or a class for an expanded clone.

cdr3_aa cdr3_nt d_call j_call v_call clone_size
CASSYWPGTAGNTIYF TGTGCCAGCAGTTACTGGCCCGGGACAGCCGGAAACACCATATATTTT TRBD1 TRBJ1-3 TRBV6-6 many
CASSLASVGGDAQFF TGTGCCAGCAGCCTCGCCAGCGTTGGCGGCGATGCGCAGTTCTTC NA TRBJ2-1 TRBV7-9 NA
CASALGGRFQYF TGTGCCAGCGCACTAGGGGGGCGGTTTCAGTACTTC NA TRBJ2-4 TRBV13 many
CATSDLGGAETQYF TGTGCCACCAGTGATTTGGGCGGGGCGGAGACCCAGTACTTC NA TRBJ2-5 TRBV24-1 once
CSARDFGGRPTGELFF TGCAGTGCTAGAGATTTTGGGGGCCGGCCCACCGGGGAGCTGTTTTTT NA TRBJ2-2 TRBV20-1 many
CASSLTRSRFFGPGHF NA NA TRBJ1-6 TRBV2 NA
CASSGQGQGDGYTF TGTGCCAGCAGCGGTCAAGGACAGGGAGACGGCTACACCTTC TRBD1 TRBJ1-2 TRBV2 NA
CASSKGGSSYNSPLHF TGTGCCAGTAGTAAGGGGGGCTCCTCCTATAATTCACCCCTCCACTTT NA TRBJ1-6 TRBV19 many
CSAPPTDGATETQYF TGCAGTGCGCCCCCGACTGACGGGGCAACCGAGACCCAGTACTTC NA TRBJ2-5 TRBV20-1 NA
CASTRDPVEDYGYTF TGTGCCAGCACCAGAGATCCCGTAGAGGACTATGGCTACACCTTC NA TRBJ1-2 TRBV6-4 NA
CSVSHEQYF TGCAGCGTTAGCCACGAGCAGTACTTC NA TRBJ2-7 TRBV29-1 NA
CSGQRGVETQYF TGCAGTGGACAGCGGGGGGTAGAGACCCAGTACTTC TRBD2 TRBJ2-5 TRBV20-1 few
CASSLDRAAQIRRLFF TGTGCCAGCAGCTTAGACAGGGCGGCACAGATACGCAGACTGTTTTTT NA TRBJ1-4 TRBV7-2 NA
CASSPPRTGGRTDTQYF TGCGCCAGCAGCCCTCCTAGGACAGGGGGCCGGACAGATACGCAGTATTTT TRBD1 TRBJ2-3 TRBV5-1 NA
CASRGPGQHSPLHF TGTGCCAGCAGAGGACCGGGACAGCATTCACCCCTCCACTTT TRBD1 TRBJ1-6 TRBV11-2 NA
CASTEVGETQYF TGTGCCAGCACCGAGGTCGGAGAGACCCAGTACTTC NA TRBJ2-5 TRBV11-3 few
CASSRVERGPKETQYF TGTGCCAGCAGCCGAGTAGAGCGGGGGCCGAAAGAGACCCAGTACTTC TRBD2 TRBJ2-5 TRBV13 NA
CASSQRHANTEEYF TGTGCCAGCAGCCAACGACACGCGAACACTGAAGAGTACTTT NA TRBJ1-1 TRBV7-3 once
CASSPRQVHTEASF TGTGCCAGCAGCCCAAGACAGGTGCACACTGAAGCTTCCTTT NA TRBJ1-1 TRBV12-3/TRBV12-4 NA
CASSLGSGSYEQYEQFF TGTGCCAGCAGCCTGGGTAGCGGGTCCTACGAGCAGTACGAGCAGTTCTTC TRBD2 TRBJ2-1 TRBV7-2 NA
CSARSSGSQETQYF TGCAGTGCTAGATCGAGCGGGTCACAAGAGACCCAGTACTTC NA TRBJ2-5 TRBV20-1 many
CASSIRLQEQFF TGTGCCAGTAGTATACGACTACAAGAGCAGTTCTTC NA TRBJ2-1 TRBV19 NA
CATGDSADTQYF TGCGCCACAGGGGATTCCGCAGATACGCAGTATTTT NA TRBJ2-3 TRBV10-1 few
CASREGENTEAFF TGTGCCAGCAGGGAGGGGGAGAACACTGAAGCTTTCTTT NA TRBJ1-1 TRBV7-2 once
CASSLGGQGGSPLHF TGTGCCAGCAGCTTGGGAGGGCAGGGCGGTTCACCCCTCCACTTT NA TRBJ1-6 TRBV5-5 NA
CSARQGANEQFF TGCAGTGCTAGGCAGGGGGCGAATGAGCAGTTCTTC TRBD1 TRBJ2-1 TRBV20-1 NA
CASSLGANQPYTF TGTGCCAGCAGCTTGGGGGCCAATCAGCCCTACACCTTC NA TRBJ1-2 TRBV5-1 NA
CSAGENRVVQDTQYF TGCAGTGCCGGAGAGAACAGGGTGGTACAAGATACGCAGTATTTT NA TRBJ2-3 TRBV20-1 NA
CASRPTFGTDTQFF TGTGCCAGCAGACCAACGTTCGGCACAGATACGCAGTTTTTT NA TRBJ2-3 TRBV7-2 NA
CASSANKQGALAEYF TGTGCCAGCAGCGCCAACAAACAGGGGGCACTTGCCGAGTACTTC TRBD1 TRBJ2-5 TRBV9 NA
CAISETNNEHFF TGTGCCATCAGCGAGACCAACAATGAGCATTTCTTC NA TRBJ2-1 TRBV10-3 NA
CASSLDRRGKYGYTF TGTGCCAGCAGCTTGGACAGGAGGGGTAAATATGGCTACACCTTC TRBD1 TRBJ1-2 TRBV7-3 NA
CASSSDVGYTF TGTGCCAGCAGCTCCGACGTGGGCTACACCTTC NA TRBJ1-2 TRBV7-9 few
CASSLATINYQYF TGCGCCAGCAGCTTGGCTACAATTAACTATCAGTATTTT NA TRBJ2-3 TRBV5-1 NA
CASRPSGEETEYF TGTGCCAGCAGACCCAGCGGGGAAGAGACCGAGTACTTC TRBD2 TRBJ2-5 TRBV6-2/TRBV6-3 NA
CSARGGAAKYGYTF TGCAGTGCTAGAGGAGGGGCGGCCAAGTATGGCTACACCTTC NA TRBJ1-2 TRBV20-1 NA
CASSQGHLYGYTF TGTGCCAGCAGTCAGGGACATCTCTATGGCTACACCTTC NA TRBJ1-2 TRBV6-5 many
CSKRGEGTDTQYF TGCAGCAAACGAGGGGAGGGCACAGATACGCAGTATTTT NA TRBJ2-3 TRBV29-1 NA
CAISRLSSSTDTQYF TGTGCCATCAGTCGACTTAGCAGTAGCACAGATACGCAGTATTTT NA TRBJ2-3 TRBV10-3 many
CASSSLGGSSYEQFF TGTGCCAGCAGCTCCCTCGGCGGAAGCTCCTACGAGCAGTTTTTT NA TRBJ2-2 TRBV7-6 NA
CASSFHTEAFF TGTGCCAGCAGCTTCCACACTGAAGCTTTCTTT NA TRBJ1-1 TRBV7-2 many
CAWRPTPNTEAFF TGTGCCTGGAGACCTACTCCGAACACTGAAGCTTTCTTT NA TRBJ1-1 TRBV30 NA
CTASVGQGTNSPLHF TGCACCGCCAGTGTAGGACAGGGGACTAATTCACCCCTCCACTTT TRBD1 TRBJ1-6 TRBV4-3 once